This TCR beta chain was retrieved from a study of shared clonotypes between healthy human individuals (TCRdb year 2020). For context, the study as a whole: A couple of women and three men aged 18 to 49 years were included in the cohort. For each donor, CD4 naive and CD4 memory were each run on three plates, CD8 naive on two plates, and CD8 memory on one plate. The study deeply sequenced blood TCR repertoires of roughly five healthy adults to estimate repertoire size and the extent of clonotype sharing between individuals. Libraries were prepared and TCR repertoires were sequenced by different laboratories using diverse techniques, in order to increase sequencing depth and limit assay-specific biases. Between about 0.9 and 10 billion PBMCs per donor were obtained by leukapheresis. The full study reports these points: Across four donors, about 5.2% of naive CD4, approximately 3.5% of naive CD8, approximately 2.5% of memory CD4, and approximately 0.4% of memory CD8 clonotypes were shared. Sampling was restricted to blood, and TCR repertoires in tissue are likely to differ from TCR repertoires in blood. Naive subsets generally had larger estimated clonotype richness than memory subsets. Clonotypes shared by all four sorted-subset donors showed higher generation probabilities than non-shared clonotypes. Pairwise subsampling indicated that sequencing depth was expected to affect the degree of clonotype sharing among donors. Because the study included a small number of donors, the genetic and exposure-history diversity represented was limited. Even with the large sequencing depth, rarefaction of the sorted-subset datasets indicated that sequencing was incomplete.

Using the deep immunoSEQ assay, multiplex PCR amplified TCR CDR3 regions from genomic DNA. Extracted genomic DNA from each cell subset was spread evenly across all wells of several immunoSEQ 96-well plates, with each plate serving as a replicate. For sorted subsets, 200 ng of genomic DNA, equivalent to 30,000 or so T cell genomes, went into each replicate PCR. Purified libraries were measured with a Qubit 3.0 fluorometer, size-checked on a Bioanalyzer 2100, and measured again with the KAPA Library Quantification kit. A separate single-read 150-cycle Illumina NextSeq 550 flow cell was used to sequence each immunoSEQ 96-well plate. From the authors' description of their analysis: Because the immunoSEQ output held only junctional sequences and lacked quality scores, the filtering could not match the filtering applied to full-length reads. Sequences were annotated with PyIR, a Python wrapper for IgBLAST v1.9, using IMGT germline references to assign V/J genes and CDR3. Reads were removed for weak V/J assignments (E-value above 1e-6), missing CDR3, stop codons, out-of-frame junctions, or ambiguous translated residues. V3J clonotypes were defined by identical inferred V gene, J gene, and CDR3 amino acid sequence. Percentage overlap between repertoires was calculated by dividing the number of shared unique clonotypes by the size of the smaller repertoire. Three approaches were used to assess repertoire richness: RTK rarefaction, the Chao1 estimator, and Recon v2.1 estimates of unobserved clonotypes. OLGA was used to compute generation probabilities for all TCRbeta clonotypes that the gDNA method yielded from a handful of donors. TCRdb provides this immuneACCESS table in a form limited to in-frame rearrangements. Some clones are lacking; in checked studies, under half of them reflect an unresolved V gene, and why the rest are absent is not known. The D gene and trimming were derived from the DNA, and the V and J assignments and clone size from that table. For this sample the table gives 2.3 million or so clones, of which approximately 93% were detected only once. Jointly, the top ten make up 0.39% of the sample.

To note about this clone: Its antigen has not been determined. No base quality values were provided; no much bigger clone lies one nucleotide off. This CDR3 is also generated by other DNA sequences in the sample.

Donors were healthy HIV-negative adults with no recently reported acute infections or vaccinations. Every donor was a Caucasian adult living in Nashville, Tennessee, USA. Magnetic negative selection was used to enrich CD4+ T cells, after which naive cells were positively selected on CD45RA and the negative fraction became the memory subset. After blood collection by leukapheresis, PBMCs were isolated using Ficoll-Histopaque density gradient centrifugation and then cryopreserved in the vapor phase of liquid nitrogen. Analytical flow cytometry was used to check the purity and quantity of each magnetically sorted T cell population. From each sorted fraction, genomic DNA was isolated and quantified by UV absorbance on a Nanodrop 2000c. Sequences LGHNT (CDR1) and FRNRAP (CDR2) are obtained from the germline V gene. Cut back by 1 base and 6 bases, the V and J ends lie 4 bases apart. Its CDR3 holds 12 amino acids, cysteine through phenylalanine. The kept DNA is CDR3 alone, 36 bases in frame from the first base.

Sequenced: naive CD4+ T cells from PBMCs. What the cell subset or site label conveys for this sample: CD45RA+ positively selected. The chain couples TRBV12-5 to TRBJ2-1, with no confidently assigned D gene. The origin of this receptor is a man aged 18 to 30 in good health. Some clones in this sample may be carry-over from other donors' samples. The nucleotides are TGTGCTAGTGGTTTGGGGCGCAATGAGCAGTTCTTC. Translated, it gives CASGLGRNEQFF.